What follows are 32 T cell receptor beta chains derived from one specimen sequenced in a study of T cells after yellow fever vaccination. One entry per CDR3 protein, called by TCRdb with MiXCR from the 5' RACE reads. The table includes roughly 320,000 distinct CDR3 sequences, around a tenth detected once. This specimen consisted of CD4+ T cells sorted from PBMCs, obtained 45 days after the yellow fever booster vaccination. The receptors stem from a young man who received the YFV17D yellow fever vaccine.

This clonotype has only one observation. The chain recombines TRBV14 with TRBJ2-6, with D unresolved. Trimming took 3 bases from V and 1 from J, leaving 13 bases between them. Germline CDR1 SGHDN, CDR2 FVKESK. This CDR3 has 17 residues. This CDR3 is CASSQRIDSSGANVLTF. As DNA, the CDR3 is TGTGCCAGCAGCCAGCGGATAGACTCGTCTGGGGCCAACGTCCTGACTTTC.

This CDR3 is CASSLEPGRASEQYF. CDR3 in DNA: TGCGCCAGCAGCTTGGAGCCGGGCAGGGCTTCCGAGCAGTACTTC. The rearrangement joins TRBV5-1 to TRBJ2-7; possible D gene TRBD1, 5 bases. Germline V gives CDR1 SGHRS, CDR2 YFSETQ. V was shortened by 0 bases and J by 6 bases, with 16 bases between the two germline ends. The CDR3 sequence is 15 residues long.

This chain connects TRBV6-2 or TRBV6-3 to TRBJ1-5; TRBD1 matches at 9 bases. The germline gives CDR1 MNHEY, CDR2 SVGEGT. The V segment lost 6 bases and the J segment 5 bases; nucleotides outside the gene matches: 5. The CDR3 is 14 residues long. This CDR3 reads CASSTGTGHQPQHF. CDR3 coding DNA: TGTGCCAGCAGCACCGGGACAGGGCATCAGCCCCAGCATTTT.

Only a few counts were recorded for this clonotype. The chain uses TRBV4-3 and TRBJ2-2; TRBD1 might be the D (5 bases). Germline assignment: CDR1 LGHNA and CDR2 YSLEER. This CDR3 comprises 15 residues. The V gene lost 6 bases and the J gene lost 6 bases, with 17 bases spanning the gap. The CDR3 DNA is TGCGCCAGCAGTCCTGGGGCTAGTGTCCCCGGGGAGCTGTTTTTT. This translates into CASSPGASVPGELFF.

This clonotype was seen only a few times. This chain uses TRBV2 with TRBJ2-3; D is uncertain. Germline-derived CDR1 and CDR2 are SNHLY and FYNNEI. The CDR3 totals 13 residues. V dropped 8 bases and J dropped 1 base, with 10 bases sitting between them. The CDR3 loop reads CASHTQRTDTQYF. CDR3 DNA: TGTGCCAGCCATACACAGCGCACAGATACGCAGTATTTT.

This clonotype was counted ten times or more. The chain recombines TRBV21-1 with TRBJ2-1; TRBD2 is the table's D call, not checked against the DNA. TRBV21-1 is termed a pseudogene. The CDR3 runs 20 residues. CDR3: CASSKFSRKTGTRDCDEQFF. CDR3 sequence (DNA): TGTGCCAGCAGCAAATTTAGTAGGAAGACCGGGACTAGAGATTGCGATGAGCAGTTCTTC.

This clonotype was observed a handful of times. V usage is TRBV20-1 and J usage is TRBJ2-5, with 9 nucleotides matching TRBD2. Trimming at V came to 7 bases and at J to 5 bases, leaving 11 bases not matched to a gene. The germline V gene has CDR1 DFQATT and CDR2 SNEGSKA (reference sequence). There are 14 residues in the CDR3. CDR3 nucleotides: TGCAGTGTTCTCTTGCGGGGGGGGCAGGAGACCCAGTACTTC. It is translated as CSVLLRGGQETQYF.

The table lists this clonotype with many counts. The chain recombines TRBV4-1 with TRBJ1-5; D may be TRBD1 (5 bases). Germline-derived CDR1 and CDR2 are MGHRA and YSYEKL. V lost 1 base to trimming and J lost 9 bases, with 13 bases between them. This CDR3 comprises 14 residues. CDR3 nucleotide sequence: TGCGCCAGCAGCCAAGTTGACCGGGACTCGCCCCAGCATTTT. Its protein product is CASSQVDRDSPQHF.

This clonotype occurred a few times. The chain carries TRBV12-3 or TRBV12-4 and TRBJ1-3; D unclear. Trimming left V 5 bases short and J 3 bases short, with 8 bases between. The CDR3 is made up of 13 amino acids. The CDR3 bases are TGTGCCAGCAGTCCGAGGAATGGAAACACCATATATTTT. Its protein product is CASSPRNGNTIYF.

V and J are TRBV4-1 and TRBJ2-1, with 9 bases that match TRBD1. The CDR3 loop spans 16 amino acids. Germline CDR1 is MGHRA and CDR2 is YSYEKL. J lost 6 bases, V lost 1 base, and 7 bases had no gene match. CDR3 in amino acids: CASSQGTGATRNEQFF. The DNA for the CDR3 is TGCGCCAGCAGCCAAGGGACAGGGGCAACACGCAATGAGCAGTTCTTC.

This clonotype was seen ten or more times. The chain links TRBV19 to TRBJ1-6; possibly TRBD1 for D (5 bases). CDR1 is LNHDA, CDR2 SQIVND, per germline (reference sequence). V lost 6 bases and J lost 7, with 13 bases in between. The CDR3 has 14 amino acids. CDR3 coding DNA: TGTGCCAGTAGCCTCAGGGAAAGGAATTCACCCCTCCACTTT. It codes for CASSLRERNSPLHF.

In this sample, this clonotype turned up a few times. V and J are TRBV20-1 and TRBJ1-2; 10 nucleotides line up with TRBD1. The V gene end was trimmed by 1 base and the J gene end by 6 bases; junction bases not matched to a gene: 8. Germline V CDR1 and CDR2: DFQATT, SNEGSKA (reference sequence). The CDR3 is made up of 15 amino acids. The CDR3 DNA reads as TGCAGTGCTAGAGGGGACAGGGGAAAAGGCCATGGCTACACCTTC. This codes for CSARGDRGKGHGYTF.

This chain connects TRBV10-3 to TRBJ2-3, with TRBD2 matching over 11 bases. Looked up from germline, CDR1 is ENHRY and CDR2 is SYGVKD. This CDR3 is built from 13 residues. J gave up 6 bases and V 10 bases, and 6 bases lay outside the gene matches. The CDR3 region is CATQLAGGDTQYF. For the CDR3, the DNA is TGTGCCACCCAATTAGCGGGGGGGGATACGCAGTATTTT.

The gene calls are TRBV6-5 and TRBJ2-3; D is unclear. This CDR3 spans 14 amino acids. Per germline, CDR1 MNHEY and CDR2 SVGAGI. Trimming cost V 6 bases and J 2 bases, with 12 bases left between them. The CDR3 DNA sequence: TGTGCCAGCAGGGCGGAACTTTACACAGATACGCAGTATTTT. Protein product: CASRAELYTDTQYF.

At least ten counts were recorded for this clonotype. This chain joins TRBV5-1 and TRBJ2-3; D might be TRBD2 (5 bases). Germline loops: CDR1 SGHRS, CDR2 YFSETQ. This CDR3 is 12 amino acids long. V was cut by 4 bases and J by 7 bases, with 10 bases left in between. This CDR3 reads CASSRDGYTQYF. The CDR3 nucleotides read TGCGCCAGCAGCCGGGATGGGTATACGCAGTATTTT.

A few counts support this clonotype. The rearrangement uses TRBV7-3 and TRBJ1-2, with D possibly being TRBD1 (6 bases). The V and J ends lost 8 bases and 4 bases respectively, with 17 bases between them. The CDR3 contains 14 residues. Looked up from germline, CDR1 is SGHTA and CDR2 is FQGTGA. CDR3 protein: CASGGSLGTYGYTF. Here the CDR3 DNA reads TGTGCCAGCGGGGGCTCCCTGGGAACCTATGGCTACACCTTC.

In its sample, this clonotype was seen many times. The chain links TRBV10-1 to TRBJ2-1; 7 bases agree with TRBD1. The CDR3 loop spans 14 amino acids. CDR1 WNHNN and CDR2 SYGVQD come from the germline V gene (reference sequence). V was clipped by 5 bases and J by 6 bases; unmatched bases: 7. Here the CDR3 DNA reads TGCGCCAGCAGTCCTGACAGGGTTGGCAATGAGCAGTTCTTC. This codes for CASSPDRVGNEQFF.

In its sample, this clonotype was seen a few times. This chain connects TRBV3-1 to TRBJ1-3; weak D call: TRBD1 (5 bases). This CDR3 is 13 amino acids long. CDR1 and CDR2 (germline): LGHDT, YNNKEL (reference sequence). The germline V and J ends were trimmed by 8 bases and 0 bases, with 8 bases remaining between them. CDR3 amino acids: CASGDSSGNTIYF. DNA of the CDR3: TGTGCCAGCGGCGACAGCTCTGGAAACACCATATATTTT.

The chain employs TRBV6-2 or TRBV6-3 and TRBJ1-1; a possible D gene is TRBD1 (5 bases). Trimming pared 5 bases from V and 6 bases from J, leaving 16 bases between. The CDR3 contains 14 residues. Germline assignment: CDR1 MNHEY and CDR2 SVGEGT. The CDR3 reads CASSPGPIIAEAFF. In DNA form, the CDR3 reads TGTGCCAGCAGTCCGGGACCAATAATCGCTGAAGCTTTCTTT.

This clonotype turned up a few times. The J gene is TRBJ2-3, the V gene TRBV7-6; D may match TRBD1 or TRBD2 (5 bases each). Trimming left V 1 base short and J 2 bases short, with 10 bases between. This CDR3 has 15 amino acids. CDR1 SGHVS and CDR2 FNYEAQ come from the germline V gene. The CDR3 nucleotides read TGTGCCAGCAGCTTAGACCGGGACGCCACAGATACGCAGTATTTT. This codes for CASSLDRDATDTQYF.

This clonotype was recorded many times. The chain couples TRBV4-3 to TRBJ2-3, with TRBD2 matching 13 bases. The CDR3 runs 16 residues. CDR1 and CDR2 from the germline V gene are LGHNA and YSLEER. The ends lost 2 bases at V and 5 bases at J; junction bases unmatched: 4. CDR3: CASSQPGLAGEDTQYF. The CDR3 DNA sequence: TGCGCCAGCAGCCAACCAGGACTAGCGGGGGAAGATACGCAGTATTTT.

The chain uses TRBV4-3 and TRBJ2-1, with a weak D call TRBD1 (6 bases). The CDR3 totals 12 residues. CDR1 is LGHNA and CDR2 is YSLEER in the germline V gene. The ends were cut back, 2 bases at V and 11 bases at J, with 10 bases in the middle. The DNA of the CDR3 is TGCGCCAGCAGCCAACTAAGGGGGAAGCAGTTCTTC. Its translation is CASSQLRGKQFF.

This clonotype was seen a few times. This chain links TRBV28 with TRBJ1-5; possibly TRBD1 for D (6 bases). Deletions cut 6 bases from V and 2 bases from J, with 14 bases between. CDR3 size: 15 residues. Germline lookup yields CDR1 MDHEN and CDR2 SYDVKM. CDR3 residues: CASSRGGAGNQPQHF. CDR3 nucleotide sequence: TGTGCCAGCAGCCGGGGGGGCGCGGGCAATCAGCCCCAGCATTTT.

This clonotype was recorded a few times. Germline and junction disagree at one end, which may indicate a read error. The CDR3 sequence: CASSPLTSAGRTNF. CDR3 nucleotide sequence: TGTGCCAGCAGCCCCCTGACTAGCGCCGGGCGTACGAACTTT. The V gene is TRBV11-2, the J gene TRBJ2-3; 8 positions match TRBD2. The CDR3 contains 14 residues. The germline V gene encodes CDR1 SGHAT and CDR2 FQNNGV.

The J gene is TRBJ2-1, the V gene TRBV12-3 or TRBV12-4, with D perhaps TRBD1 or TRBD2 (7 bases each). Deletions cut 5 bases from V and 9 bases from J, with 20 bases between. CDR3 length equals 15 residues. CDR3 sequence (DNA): TGTGCCAGCAGTCAGGGGGGGCCTATTATGAGTGAGCAGTTCTTC. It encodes CASSQGGPIMSEQFF.

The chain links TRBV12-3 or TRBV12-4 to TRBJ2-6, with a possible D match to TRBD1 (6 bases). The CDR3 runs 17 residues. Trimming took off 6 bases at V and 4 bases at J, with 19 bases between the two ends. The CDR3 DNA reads TGTGCCAGCAGCCCTGTCCAGGGGATATCCGGGGCCAACGTCCTGACTTTC. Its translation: CASSPVQGISGANVLTF.

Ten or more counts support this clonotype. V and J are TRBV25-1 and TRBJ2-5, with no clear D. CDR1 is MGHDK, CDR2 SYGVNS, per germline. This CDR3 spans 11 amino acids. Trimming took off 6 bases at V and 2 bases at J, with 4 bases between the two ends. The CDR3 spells CASRLQETQYF. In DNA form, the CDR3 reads TGTGCCAGCAGACTTCAAGAGACCCAGTACTTC.

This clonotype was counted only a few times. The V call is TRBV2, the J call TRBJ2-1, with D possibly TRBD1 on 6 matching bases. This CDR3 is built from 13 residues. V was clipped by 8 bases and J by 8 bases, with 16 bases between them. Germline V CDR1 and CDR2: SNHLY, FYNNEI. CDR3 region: CASEFGQYDEQFF. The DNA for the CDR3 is TGTGCCAGCGAATTCGGACAGTACGATGAGCAGTTCTTC. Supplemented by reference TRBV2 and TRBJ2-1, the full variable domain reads EPEVTQTPSHQVTQMGQEVILRCVPISNHLYFYWYRQILGQKVEFLVSFYNNEISEKSEIFDDQFSVERPDGSNFTLKIRSTKLEDSAMYFCASEFGQYDEQFFGPGTRLTVL.

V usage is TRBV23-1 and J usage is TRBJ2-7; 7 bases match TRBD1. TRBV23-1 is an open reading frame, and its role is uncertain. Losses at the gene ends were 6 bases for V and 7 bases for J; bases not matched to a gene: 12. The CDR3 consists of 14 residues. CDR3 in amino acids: CASRGGTAWREQYV. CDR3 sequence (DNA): TGCGCCAGCAGGGGTGGGACAGCCTGGAGGGAGCAGTACGTC.

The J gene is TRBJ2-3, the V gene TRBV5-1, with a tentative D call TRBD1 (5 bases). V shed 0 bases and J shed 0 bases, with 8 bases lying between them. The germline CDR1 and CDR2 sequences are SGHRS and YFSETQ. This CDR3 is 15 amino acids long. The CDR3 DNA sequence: TGCGCCAGCAGCTTGGAGGGGTCTAGCACAGATACGCAGTATTTT. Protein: CASSLEGSSTDTQYF. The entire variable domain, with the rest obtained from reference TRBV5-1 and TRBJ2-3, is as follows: KAGVTQTPRYLIKTRGQQVTLSCSPISGHRSVSWYQQTPGQGLQFLFEYFSETQRNKGNFPGRFSGRQFSNSRSEMNVSTLELGDSALYLCASSLEGSSTDTQYFGPGTRLTVL.

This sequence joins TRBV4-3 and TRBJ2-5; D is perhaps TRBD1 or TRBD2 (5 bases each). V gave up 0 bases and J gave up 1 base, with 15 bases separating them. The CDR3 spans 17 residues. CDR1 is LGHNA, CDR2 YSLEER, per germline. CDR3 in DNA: TGCGCCAGCAGCCAAGAGTATACGGGACGTACCCAAGAGACCCAGTACTTC. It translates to CASSQEYTGRTQETQYF.

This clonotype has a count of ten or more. CDR3 DNA: TGTGCCAGCAGTTTATGGGGGCTTAAAAACATTCAGTACTTC. Its protein is CASSLWGLKNIQYF. The rearrangement links TRBV12-3 or TRBV12-4 to TRBJ2-4; D is possibly TRBD1 (6 bases). Deletions cut 2 bases from V and 4 bases from J, with 9 bases between. This CDR3 is built from 14 residues.